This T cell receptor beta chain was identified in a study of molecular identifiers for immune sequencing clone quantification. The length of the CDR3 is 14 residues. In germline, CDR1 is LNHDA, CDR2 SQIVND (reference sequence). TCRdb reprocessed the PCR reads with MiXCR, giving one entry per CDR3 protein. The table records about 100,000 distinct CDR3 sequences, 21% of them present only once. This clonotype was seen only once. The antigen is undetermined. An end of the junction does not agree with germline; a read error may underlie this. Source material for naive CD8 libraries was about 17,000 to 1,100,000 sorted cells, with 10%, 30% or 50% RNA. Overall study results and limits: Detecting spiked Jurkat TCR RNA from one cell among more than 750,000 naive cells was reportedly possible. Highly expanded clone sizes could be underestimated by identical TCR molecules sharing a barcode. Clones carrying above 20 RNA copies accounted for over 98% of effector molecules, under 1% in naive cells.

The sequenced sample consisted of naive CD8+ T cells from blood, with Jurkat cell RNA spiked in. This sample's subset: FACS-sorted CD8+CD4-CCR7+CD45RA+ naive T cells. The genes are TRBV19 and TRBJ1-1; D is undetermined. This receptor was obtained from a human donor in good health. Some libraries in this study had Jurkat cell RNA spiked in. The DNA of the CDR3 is TGTACCAGTAGTATAGACCCGGTAAACACTGAAGCTTTCTTT. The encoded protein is CTSSIDPVNTEAFF.